What follows are 26 T cell receptor beta chains derived from one specimen sequenced in a study of beta chain features in type 1 diabetes. Study-wide results and limits: Shortening that was moderate but significant affected the TCRB CDR3s of Type 1 diabetes patients in all four CD4+ subsets.

Expressed TCRB transcripts got sequenced, as all isolated RNA was reverse transcribed. Libraries were prepared by immunoSEQ multiplex PCR; TCRdb keeps only in-frame clonotypes and omits some of them. The table records more than 300,000 clones, over 8.5% of them present only once. Their target antigens are unknown. What was sequenced was central memory CD4+ T cells from blood. These receptors all come from a man aged 25-45 years with type 1 diabetes.

J is TRBJ2-7 and V is TRBV6-6; D gene uncertain. V was shortened by 6 bases and J by 2 bases, with 14 bases between the two germline ends. CDR3 length: 14 residues. CDR1 MNHNY and CDR2 SVGAGI come from the germline V gene (reference sequence). DNA for the CDR3: TGTGCCAGCAGGACCCCTGCTGGGACCTACGAGCAGTACTTC. Encoded protein: CASRTPAGTYEQYF.

In its sample, this clone was seen a few times. The chain joins TRBV7-2 to TRBJ2-7; D is possibly TRBD1 (6 bases). The CDR3 runs 15 residues. Germline V gene data show CDR1 as SGHTA and CDR2 as FQGNSA. Trimming left V 5 bases short and J 5 bases short, with 19 bases between. The CDR3 DNA is TGTGCCAGCAGCCGTGGGACACCTATACGTGACGAGCAGTACTTC. Its translation: CASSRGTPIRDEQYF.

Only a few counts were recorded for this clone. V and J are TRBV13 and TRBJ2-3; D gene unclear. Germline CDR1 and CDR2: PRHDT and FYEKMQ (reference sequence). V shed 5 bases and J shed 2 bases, with 8 bases lying between them. The CDR3 is 13 amino acids. DNA for the CDR3: TGTGCCAGCAGCGAACGTACCACAGATACGCAGTATTTT. It specifies CASSERTTDTQYF. The variable domain in full, completed from reference TRBV13 and TRBJ2-3, reads AAGVIQSPRHLIKEKRETATLKCYPIPRHDTVYWYQQGPGQDPQFLISFYEKMQSDKGSIPDRFSAQQFSDYHSELNMSSLELGDSALYFCASSERTTDTQYFGPGTRLTVL.

This clone was seen more than once but under ten times. The chain combines TRBV6-1 with TRBJ1-1, with D unclear. The CDR3 runs to 14 residues. The V gene lost 1 base and the J gene lost 4 bases, with 10 bases spanning the gap. Germline loops: CDR1 MNHNS, CDR2 SASEGT. The CDR3 DNA follows: TGTGCCAGCAGTGAAGGGAAGGGTCGCACTGAAGCTTTCTTT. Protein: CASSEGKGRTEAFF.

This clone was seen only a few times. The rearrangement joins TRBV5-4 to TRBJ2-7; a weak D match, TRBD2 (6 bases). V was trimmed by 0 bases and J by 4 bases, leaving 17 bases between them. This CDR3 spans 16 amino acids. Germline assignment: CDR1 SGHNT and CDR2 YYREEE (reference sequence). CDR3 in DNA: TGTGCCAGCAGCTTGGGAGGGACCGGGGGTCCTTACGAGCAGTACTTC. Translation: CASSLGGTGGPYEQYF.

This clone was counted a few times. The gene calls are TRBV29-1 and TRBJ1-1, with D unclear. The V and J ends lost 1 base and 2 bases respectively, with 8 bases between them. The CDR3 loop spans 13 amino acids. Germline V gene lookup returns CDR1 SQVTM and CDR2 ANQGSEA. CDR3 nucleotide sequence: TGCAGCGTTGAAGGGGCCATTAACACTGAAGCTTTCTTT. Amino acid sequence: CSVEGAINTEAFF.

This clone was seen a few times. The chain carries TRBV2 and TRBJ2-1; 8 nucleotides line up with TRBD2. CDR1 is SNHLY, CDR2 FYNNEI, per germline. This CDR3 contains 15 residues. V trimming: 4 bases; J trimming: 2 bases; junction bases outside the gene matches: 4. The CDR3 nucleotides read TGTGCCAGCAGTGGAGGTAGCGGGGCCTACAATGAGCAGTTCTTC. It specifies CASSGGSGAYNEQFF.

This clone occurred a few times. Other DNA sequences within the sample encode an identical CDR3. The chain joins TRBV30 to TRBJ2-1, with D perhaps matching TRBD2 (6 bases). This CDR3 comprises 16 residues. The germline V gene has CDR1 GTSNPN and CDR2 SVGIG (reference sequence). V lost 4 bases and J 1 base, leaving 17 bases between the germline ends. The CDR3 protein is CAWKLGWGRSYNEQFF. In DNA form, the CDR3 reads TGTGCCTGGAAGCTGGGGTGGGGGAGGTCCTACAATGAGCAGTTCTTC.

This clone was picked up a small number of times. The chain couples TRBV28 to TRBJ2-5; either TRBD1 or TRBD2 may supply D (5 bases each). The germline gives CDR1 MDHEN, CDR2 SYDVKM. The CDR3 has 14 amino acids. V lost 4 bases and J 3 bases, leaving 12 bases between the germline ends. The CDR3: CASSSGQNEETQYF. The CDR3 nucleotides read TGTGCCAGCAGTTCGGGGCAGAACGAAGAGACCCAGTACTTC.

The chain recombines TRBV27 with TRBJ2-3, with 12 nucleotides matching TRBD2. Germline V CDR1 and CDR2: MNHEY, SMNVEV (reference sequence). This CDR3 spans 17 amino acids. With 5 bases clipped from V and 7 bases from J, the junction kept 13 bases outside the gene matches. DNA for the CDR3: TGTGCCAGCAGTGTACAACCTCTAGCGGGAGGGCCGAATACGCAGTATTTT. Its protein is CASSVQPLAGGPNTQYF.

The chain combines TRBV5-1 with TRBJ2-3; tentative D call: TRBD2 (6 bases). V lost 4 bases and J 5 bases, leaving 17 bases between the germline ends. Per germline, CDR1 SGHRS and CDR2 YFSETQ. The CDR3 has 15 amino acids. The CDR3 sequence: CASSLRGAGEDTQYF. The CDR3 bases are TGCGCCAGCAGCCTCCGCGGGGCTGGTGAAGATACGCAGTATTTT. The whole variable domain, filled in from reference TRBV5-1 and TRBJ2-3, reads KAGVTQTPRYLIKTRGQQVTLSCSPISGHRSVSWYQQTPGQGLQFLFEYFSETQRNKGNFPGRFSGRQFSNSRSEMNVSTLELGDSALYLCASSLRGAGEDTQYFGPGTRLTVL.

In this sample, this clone turned up a few times. The CDR3, as DNA: TGTGCCAGCAGCGTAGGGGAGGGGAGCACTGAAGCTTTCTTT. It yields the protein CASSVGEGSTEAFF. V gene TRBV9 combines with J gene TRBJ1-1, with D possibly matching TRBD1 (5 bases). The germline V and J ends were trimmed by 0 bases and 4 bases, with 10 bases remaining between them. The CDR3 is 14 residues long. Germline values: CDR1 SGDLS, CDR2 YYNGEE.

J is TRBJ2-1 and V is TRBV2; possibly TRBD1 or TRBD2 for D (5 bases each). V lost 6 bases and J 6 bases, leaving 12 bases between the germline ends. This CDR3 has 13 residues. Germline CDR1 reads SNHLY; CDR2 reads FYNNEI. The CDR3 nucleotides read TGTGCCAGCAGCCTGGGGACGACCAATGAGCAGTTCTTC. Protein: CASSLGTTNEQFF.

This clone was observed a handful of times. The chain joins TRBV6-5 to TRBJ2-2, with D maybe TRBD1 (5 bases). The CDR3 covers 14 residues. Looked up from germline, CDR1 is MNHEY and CDR2 is SVGAGI. Trimming shortened V by 8 bases and J by 4 bases, and 14 bases separated the two germline ends. The CDR3 DNA sequence: TGTGCCAGCCAAAGACAGCAGTTCACCGGGGAGCTGTTTTTT. Amino acids: CASQRQQFTGELFF.

This clone showed up just a few times. The CDR3 loop reads CASSSTVPGGYGYTF. DNA for the CDR3: TGCGCCAGCAGCTCTACAGTACCCGGCGGCTATGGCTACACCTTC. This chain connects TRBV5-1 to TRBJ1-2; D gene uncertain. From germline, CDR1 is SGHRS and CDR2 YFSETQ. The CDR3 is made up of 15 amino acids. Trimming left V 3 bases short and J 4 bases short, with 16 bases between.

This clone appeared a few times. The chain couples TRBV29-1 to TRBJ2-3, with 10 bases lining up with TRBD2. The CDR3 has 15 residues. Trimming at V came to 1 base and at J to 3 bases, leaving 4 bases not matched to a gene. From germline, CDR1 is SQVTM and CDR2 ANQGSEA. This CDR3 is CSVEGAGGPTDTQYF. Here the CDR3 DNA reads TGCAGCGTTGAAGGAGCGGGAGGGCCAACAGATACGCAGTATTTT.

This clone was recorded a few times. V gene TRBV19 combines with J gene TRBJ2-1; D gene ambiguous. The CDR3 sequence is 15 residues long. CDR1 is LNHDA and CDR2 is SQIVND in the germline V gene (reference sequence). Trimming left V 3 bases short and J 0 bases short, with 9 bases between. Here the CDR3 DNA reads TGTGCCAGTAGTATCGCCAGGAGCTCCTACAATGAGCAGTTCTTC. Protein: CASSIARSSYNEQFF.

V gene TRBV9 combines with J gene TRBJ2-3; D ambiguous. This CDR3 is built from 12 residues. Looked up from germline, CDR1 is SGDLS and CDR2 is YYNGEE. V shed 0 bases and J shed 4 bases, with 3 bases lying between them. CDR3 coding DNA: TGTGCCAGCAGCGTAGACCCAGATACGCAGTATTTT. As protein: CASSVDPDTQYF.

Concerning this clone: The same CDR3 also results from other DNA sequences found in this sample. This chain uses TRBV2 with TRBJ1-4; D is uncertain. V was trimmed by 4 bases and J by 0 bases, leaving 6 bases between them. The CDR3 is made up of 14 amino acids. The germline gives CDR1 SNHLY, CDR2 FYNNEI. The DNA for the CDR3 is TGTGCCAGCAGTGGGAGAGCAACTAATGAAAAACTGTTTTTT. It translates to CASSGRATNEKLFF.

The sample holds a few counts of this clone. The chain uses TRBV6-6 and TRBJ2-4; TRBD2 matches 9 bases. The V gene end was trimmed by 5 bases and the J gene end by 4 bases; junction bases not matched to a gene: 9. The CDR3 has 16 amino acids. CDR1 is MNHNY and CDR2 is SVGAGI in the germline V gene (reference sequence). The CDR3, as DNA: TGTGCCAGCAGTACCCCGGGGCGGGAGGGGAAAAACATTCAGTACTTC. Protein sequence: CASSTPGREGKNIQYF.

This clone has ten or more counts. V and J are TRBV10-3 and TRBJ1-5; D possibly corresponds to TRBD1 (6 bases). The CDR3 has 13 residues. Between the trimmed V and J ends, which lost 7 bases and 4 bases, there was a span of 11 bases. Germline-derived CDR1 and CDR2 are ENHRY and SYGVKD. CDR3: CAITGQPNQPQHF. Written as DNA, the CDR3 is TGTGCCATCACAGGACAGCCAAATCAGCCCCAGCATTTT.

This clone was observed a few times. The chain combines TRBV7-2 with TRBJ2-2; D gene unclear. Per germline, CDR1 SGHTA and CDR2 FQGNSA. The CDR3 has 12 residues. Trimming pared 2 bases from V and 7 bases from J, leaving 5 bases between. The CDR3 sequence is CASSLMHGELFF. CDR3 sequence (DNA): TGTGCCAGCAGCTTAATGCACGGGGAGCTGTTTTTT.

This clone occurred a few times. The genes are TRBV5-1 and TRBJ2-5, with 9 positions matching TRBD1. The CDR3 has 16 residues. Germline CDR1 and CDR2: SGHRS and YFSETQ. V dropped 2 bases and J dropped 2; count of bases not matched to a gene: 7. CDR3 in DNA: TGCGCCAGCAGCTTAGACGGGACAGGGATTCAAGAGACCCAGTACTTC. It codes for CASSLDGTGIQETQYF.

The rearrangement uses TRBV6-5 and TRBJ1-1; no clear D. V lost 4 bases and J 3 bases, leaving 9 bases between the germline ends. The CDR3 consists of 13 residues. The germline V gene encodes CDR1 MNHEY and CDR2 SVGAGI. CDR3 sequence reads: CASSSGFDTEAFF. In DNA form, the CDR3 reads TGTGCCAGCAGTTCCGGGTTCGACACTGAAGCTTTCTTT.

This clone was picked up a small number of times. The chain carries TRBV6-4 and TRBJ1-2; 8 bases fit TRBD1. Germline V gene sequence: CDR1 MRHNA, CDR2 SNTAGT. CDR3 length: 13 amino acids. Trimming took 5 bases from V and 2 from J; bases not matched to a gene: 1. The CDR3 region has the DNA TGTGCCAGCAGTCACAGGGGGAACTATGGCTACACCTTC. Translating gives CASSHRGNYGYTF.

This clone showed up just a few times. The gene calls are TRBV18 and TRBJ1-4, with 8 bases that match TRBD1. The CDR3 length is 16 residues. CDR1 is KGHSH and CDR2 is LQKENI in the germline V gene. J lost 2 bases, V lost 0 bases, and 2 bases had no gene match. The CDR3 DNA is TGTGCCAGCTCACCACCCCGACAGGGGACTAATGAAAAACTGTTTTTT. Translation: CASSPPRQGTNEKLFF.